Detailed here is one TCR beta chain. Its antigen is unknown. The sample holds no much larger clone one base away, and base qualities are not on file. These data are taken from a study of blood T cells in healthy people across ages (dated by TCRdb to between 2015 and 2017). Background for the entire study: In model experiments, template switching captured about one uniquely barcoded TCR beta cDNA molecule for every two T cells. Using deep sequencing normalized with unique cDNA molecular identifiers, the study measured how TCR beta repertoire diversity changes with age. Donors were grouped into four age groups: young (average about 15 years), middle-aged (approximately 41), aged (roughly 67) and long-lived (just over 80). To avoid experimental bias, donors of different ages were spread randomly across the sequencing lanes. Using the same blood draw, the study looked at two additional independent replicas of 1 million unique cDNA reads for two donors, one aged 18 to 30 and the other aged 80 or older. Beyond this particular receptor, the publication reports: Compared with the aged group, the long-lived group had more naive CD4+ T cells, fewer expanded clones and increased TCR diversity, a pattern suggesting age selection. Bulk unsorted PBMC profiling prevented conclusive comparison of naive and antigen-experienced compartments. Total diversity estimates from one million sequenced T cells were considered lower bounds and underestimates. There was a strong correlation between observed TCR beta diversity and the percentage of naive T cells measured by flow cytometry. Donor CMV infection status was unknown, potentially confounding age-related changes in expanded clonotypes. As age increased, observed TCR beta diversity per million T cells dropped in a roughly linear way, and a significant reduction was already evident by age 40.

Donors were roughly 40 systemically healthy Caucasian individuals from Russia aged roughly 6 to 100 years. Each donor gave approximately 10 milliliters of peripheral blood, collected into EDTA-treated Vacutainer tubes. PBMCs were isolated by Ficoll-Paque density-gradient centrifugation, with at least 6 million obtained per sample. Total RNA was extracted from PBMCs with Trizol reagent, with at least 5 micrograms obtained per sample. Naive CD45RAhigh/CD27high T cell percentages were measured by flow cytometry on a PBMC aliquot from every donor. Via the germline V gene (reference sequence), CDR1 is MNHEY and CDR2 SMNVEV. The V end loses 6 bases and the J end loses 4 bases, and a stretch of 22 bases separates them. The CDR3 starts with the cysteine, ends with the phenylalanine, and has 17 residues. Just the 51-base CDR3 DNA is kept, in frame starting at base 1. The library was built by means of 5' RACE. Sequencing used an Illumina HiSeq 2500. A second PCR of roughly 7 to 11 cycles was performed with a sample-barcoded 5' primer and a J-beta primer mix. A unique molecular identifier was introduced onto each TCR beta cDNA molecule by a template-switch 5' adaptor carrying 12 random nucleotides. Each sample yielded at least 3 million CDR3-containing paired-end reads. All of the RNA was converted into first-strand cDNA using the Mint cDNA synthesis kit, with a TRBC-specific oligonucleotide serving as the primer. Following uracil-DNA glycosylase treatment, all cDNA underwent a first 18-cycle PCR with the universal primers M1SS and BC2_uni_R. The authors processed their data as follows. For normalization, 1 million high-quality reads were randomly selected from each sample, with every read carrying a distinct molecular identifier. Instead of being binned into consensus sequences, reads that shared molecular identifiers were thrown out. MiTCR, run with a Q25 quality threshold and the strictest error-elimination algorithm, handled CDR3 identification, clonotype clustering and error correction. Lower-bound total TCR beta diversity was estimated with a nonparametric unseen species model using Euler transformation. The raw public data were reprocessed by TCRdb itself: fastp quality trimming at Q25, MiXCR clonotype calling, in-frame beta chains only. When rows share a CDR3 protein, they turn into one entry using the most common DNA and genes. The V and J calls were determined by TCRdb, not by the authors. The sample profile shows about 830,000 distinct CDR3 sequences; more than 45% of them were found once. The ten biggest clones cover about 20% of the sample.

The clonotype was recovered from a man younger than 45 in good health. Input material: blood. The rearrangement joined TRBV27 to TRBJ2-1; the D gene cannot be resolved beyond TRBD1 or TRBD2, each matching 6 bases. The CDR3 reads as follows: CASSVVGGGRLYNEQFF. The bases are TGTGCCAGCAGCGTGGTGGGGGGCGGGCGTTTGTACAATGAGCAGTTCTTC.